This TCR beta chain was retrieved from a study of T cell clones after liver transplantation. Study context: Subjects received no induction therapy and standard immunosuppression until randomization at 12-24 months post-transplant. Tolerant meant at least one year fully off immunosuppression without liver enzymes above twice normal. General study results and limits: In a couple of subjects, few donor cells limited the measurable donor-reactive repertoire.

Sequencing was performed with immunoSEQ multiplex PCR; in TCRdb, only in-frame clones are kept and a portion is missing. Seen here are some 20,000 clones, around 84% observed once, and the top ten hold roughly 35%. CDR1 SGHKS and CDR2 YYEKEE come from the germline V gene (reference sequence). V lost 3 bases and J lost 2, with 11 bases in between. The CDR3 totals 14 residues. This clone was counted a single time. Its specificity is not known. This chain joins TRBV5-5 and TRBJ1-1; a possible D gene is TRBD1 (5 bases). Material: CD8+ T cells from blood, obtained around 50 months after liver transplant. This sequence was found in a human patient who received a liver transplant. Some T cells may be supplied by the graft donor. The CDR3 is CASSYYDRNTEAFF. The CDR3 nucleotides are TGTGCCAGCAGCTATTATGACAGAAACACTGAAGCTTTCTTT.